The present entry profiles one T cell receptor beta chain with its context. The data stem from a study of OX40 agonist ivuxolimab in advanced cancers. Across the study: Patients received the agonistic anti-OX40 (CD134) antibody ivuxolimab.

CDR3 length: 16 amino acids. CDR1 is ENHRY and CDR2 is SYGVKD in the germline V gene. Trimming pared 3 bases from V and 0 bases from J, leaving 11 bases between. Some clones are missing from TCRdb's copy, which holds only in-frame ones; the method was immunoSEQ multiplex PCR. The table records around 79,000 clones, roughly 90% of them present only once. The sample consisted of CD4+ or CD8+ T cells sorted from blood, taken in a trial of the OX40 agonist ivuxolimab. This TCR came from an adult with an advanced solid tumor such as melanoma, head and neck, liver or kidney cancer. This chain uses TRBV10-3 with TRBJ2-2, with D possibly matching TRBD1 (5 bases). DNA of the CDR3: TGTGCCATCAGTGATTCCGTGACAGCGAACACCGGGGAGCTGTTTTTT. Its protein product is CAISDSVTANTGELFF.